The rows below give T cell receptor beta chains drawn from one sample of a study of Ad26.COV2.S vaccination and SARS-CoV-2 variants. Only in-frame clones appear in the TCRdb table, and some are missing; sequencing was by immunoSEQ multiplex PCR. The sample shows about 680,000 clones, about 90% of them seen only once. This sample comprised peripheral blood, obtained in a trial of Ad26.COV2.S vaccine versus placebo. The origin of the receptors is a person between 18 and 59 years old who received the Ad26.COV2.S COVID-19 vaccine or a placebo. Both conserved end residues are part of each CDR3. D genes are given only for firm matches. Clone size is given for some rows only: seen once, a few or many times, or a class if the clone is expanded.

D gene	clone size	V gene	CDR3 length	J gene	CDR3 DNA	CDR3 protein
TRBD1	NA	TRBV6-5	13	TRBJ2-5	TGTGCCAGTACGGGACAGTGGAGAGAGACCCAGTACTTC	CASTGQWRETQYF
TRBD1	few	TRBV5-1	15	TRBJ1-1	TGCGCCAGCAGCTTGGAGCCGCAGGGGGCCACTGAAGCTTTCTTT	CASSLEPQGATEAFF
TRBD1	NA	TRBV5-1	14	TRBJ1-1	TGCGCCAGCAGCGGGGGACAGGGGACCACTGAAGCTTTCTTT	CASSGGQGTTEAFF
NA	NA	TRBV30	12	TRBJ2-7	TGTGCCTGGAGCCCAGTACGCTACGAGCAGTACTTC	CAWSPVRYEQYF
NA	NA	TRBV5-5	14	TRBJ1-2	TGTGCCAGCAGCAGGGCAGGGCTGGAACATGGCTACACCTTC	CASSRAGLEHGYTF
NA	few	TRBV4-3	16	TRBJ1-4	TGCGCCAGCAGCCATCAACCGGGCCCCACGTCTGAAAAACTGTTTTTT	CASSHQPGPTSEKLFF
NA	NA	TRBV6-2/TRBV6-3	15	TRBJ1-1	TGTGCCAGCAGTTCAGGTACAGGGAGGAACACTGAAGCTTTCTTT	CASSSGTGRNTEAFF
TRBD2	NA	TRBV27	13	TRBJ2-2	TGTGCCAGCAGTTTCGGGGGGACCGGGGAGCTGTTTTTT	CASSFGGTGELFF
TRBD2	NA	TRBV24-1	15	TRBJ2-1	TGTGCCACCAGTGATAGAATAGCGGGAGTCTTGGAGCAGTTCTTC	CATSDRIAGVLEQFF
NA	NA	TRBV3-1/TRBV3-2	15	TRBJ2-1	TGTGCCAGCAGCCGCCCTGACTACTCGGGCAATGAGCAGTTCTTC	CASSRPDYSGNEQFF
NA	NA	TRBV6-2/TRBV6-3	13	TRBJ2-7	TGTGCCAGCAGTTACGAGAGCTCCTACGAGCAGTACTTC	CASSYESSYEQYF
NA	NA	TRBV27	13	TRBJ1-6	TGTGCCAGCACCCAAACCTGGAATTCACCCCTCCACTTT	CASTQTWNSPLHF
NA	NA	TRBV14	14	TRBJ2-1	TGTGCCAGCAGCCAAGCCTCGTTATACAATGAGCAGTTCTTC	CASSQASLYNEQFF
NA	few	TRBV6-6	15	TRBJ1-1	TGTGCCAGCAGTACCGGAACGGCCCAATCCACTGAAGCTTTCTTT	CASSTGTAQSTEAFF
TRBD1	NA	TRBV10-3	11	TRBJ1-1	TGTGCCGGTCAGGGGGCTGGTGAAGCTTTCTTT	CAGQGAGEAFF
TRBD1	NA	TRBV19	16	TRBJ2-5	TGTGCCAGTAGTATGGCGGGACAGGGGTACCAAGAGACCCAGTACTTC	CASSMAGQGYQETQYF
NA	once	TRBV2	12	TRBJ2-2	TGTGCCAGCAGGAGCAGCACCGGGGAGCTGTTTTTT	CASRSSTGELFF
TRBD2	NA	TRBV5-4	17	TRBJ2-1	TGTGCCAGCAGCTTGAAGGCGGGGGGGCTTCTATACAATGAGCAGTTCTTC	CASSLKAGGLLYNEQFF
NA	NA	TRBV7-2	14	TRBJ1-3	TGTGCCAGCAGCCCGAGTGCGGCACGCGCCGCCATATATTTT	CASSPSAARAAIYF
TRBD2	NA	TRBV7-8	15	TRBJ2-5	TGTGCCAGCAGCTTAGAGTCGGGAGGACAAGAGACCCAGTACTTC	CASSLESGGQETQYF
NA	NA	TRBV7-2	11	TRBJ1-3	TGTGCCAGCAGAGGGGGAAACACCATATATTTT	CASRGGNTIYF
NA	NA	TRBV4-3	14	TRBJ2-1	TGCGCCAGCAGCCAAGATGGGGGGCCAAATGAGCAGTTCTTC	CASSQDGGPNEQFF
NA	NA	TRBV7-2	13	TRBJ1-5	TGTGCCAGCAGCCAAGGCCTCGCTCAGCCCCAGCATTTT	CASSQGLAQPQHF
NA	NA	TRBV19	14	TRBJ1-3	TGTGCCAGTACCCCAGGAACCTCTGGAAACACCATATATTTT	CASTPGTSGNTIYF
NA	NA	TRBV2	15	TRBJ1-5	TGTGCCAGCAAGGGCAGGGGTTATAGCAATCAGCCCCAGCATTTT	CASKGRGYSNQPQHF
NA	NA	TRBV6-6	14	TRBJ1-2	TGTGCCAGCAGTTACGAAACCAGACTCTATGGCTACACCTTC	CASSYETRLYGYTF
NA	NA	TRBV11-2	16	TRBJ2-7	TGTGCCAGCAGTTATCCACCAACAGGGAACTCCTACGAGCAGTACTTC	CASSYPPTGNSYEQYF
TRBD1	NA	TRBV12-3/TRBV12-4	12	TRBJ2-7	TGTGCCAGCAGGGACAGGAGTCACGAGCAGTACTTC	CASRDRSHEQYF
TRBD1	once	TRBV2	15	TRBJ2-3	TGTGCCAGCACCCCCGGACAGGGGCGCACAGATACGCAGTATTTT	CASTPGQGRTDTQYF
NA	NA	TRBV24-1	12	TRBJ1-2	TGTGCCACCAGTGTCGCAGACTATGGCTACACCTTC	CATSVADYGYTF
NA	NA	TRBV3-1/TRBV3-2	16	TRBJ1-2	TGTGCCAGCAGCCAAGGTCACGCAGGCGGTGGCTATGGCTACACCTTC	CASSQGHAGGGYGYTF
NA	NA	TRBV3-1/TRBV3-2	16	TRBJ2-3	TGTGCCAGCAGCCAGATCCAAGGGTGGGGGACAGATACGCAGTATTTT	CASSQIQGWGTDTQYF
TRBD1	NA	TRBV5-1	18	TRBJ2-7	TGCGCCAGCAGCTTGGCCGGCGGGACAGGTCACCTACACTACGAGCAGTACTTC	CASSLAGGTGHLHYEQYF
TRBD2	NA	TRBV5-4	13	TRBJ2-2	TGTGCCAGCAGCCCGACTAGCAGCGGGGAGCTGTTTTTT	CASSPTSSGELFF
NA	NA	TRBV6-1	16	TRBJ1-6	TGTGCCAGCAGTGCGCCCGTCGTGGTAGGCAATTCACCCCTCCACTTT	CASSAPVVVGNSPLHF
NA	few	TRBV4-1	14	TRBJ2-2	TGCGCCAGCAGCCAAGAGGCTAGCACCGGGGAGCTGTTTTTT	CASSQEASTGELFF
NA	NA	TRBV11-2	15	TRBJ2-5	TGTGCCAGCAGCTTAGAGCGGGGCCCCAGGGAGACCCAGTACTTC	CASSLERGPRETQYF
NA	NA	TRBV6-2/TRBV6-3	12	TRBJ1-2	TGTGCCAGCAGTTGGGGGGTGCGGAGCTACACCTTC	CASSWGVRSYTF
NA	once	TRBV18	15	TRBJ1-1	TGTGCCAGCTCGATTACAGGATTAATGAACACTGAAGCTTTCTTT	CASSITGLMNTEAFF
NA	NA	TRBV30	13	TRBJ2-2	TGTGCCTGGTCCCCAGGGGTAGCCGGGGAGCTGTTTTTT	CAWSPGVAGELFF
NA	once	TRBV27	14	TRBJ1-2	TGTGCCAGCAGTTCAGCACACGGATACTATGGCTACACCTTC	CASSSAHGYYGYTF
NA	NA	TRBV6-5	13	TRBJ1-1	TGTGCCAGCAGTTACCAGGGGCGGACTGAAGCTTTCTTT	CASSYQGRTEAFF
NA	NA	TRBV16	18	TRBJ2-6	TGTGCCAGCAGCCAATCGCCAGGGCCACACTCTGGGGCCAACGTCCTGACTTTC	CASSQSPGPHSGANVLTF
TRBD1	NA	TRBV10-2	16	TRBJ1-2	TGCGCCAGCACTTCCAGGGGGACAGGGGGCCTTTATGGCTACACCTTC	CASTSRGTGGLYGYTF
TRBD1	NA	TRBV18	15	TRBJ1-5	TGTGCCAGCTCACCCAATCGGGACAGGGATCAGCCCCAGCATTTT	CASSPNRDRDQPQHF
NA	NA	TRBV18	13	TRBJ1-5	TGTGCCAGCTCACCCTCAGGGGATCAGCCCCAGCATTTT	CASSPSGDQPQHF
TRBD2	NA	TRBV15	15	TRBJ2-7	TGTGCCACCAGCAGAGACCCCGGGGGGGCCTACGAGCAGTACTTC	CATSRDPGGAYEQYF
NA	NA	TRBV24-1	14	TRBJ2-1	TGTGCCACCAGTGACGCTGTAGGGCCCGGTGAGCAGTTCTTC	CATSDAVGPGEQFF
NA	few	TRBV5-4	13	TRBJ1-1	TGTGCCAGCAGCTTGACAGCGAACACTGAAGCTTTCTTT	CASSLTANTEAFF
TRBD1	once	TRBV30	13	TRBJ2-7	TGTGCCTGGACGACAGGGGGCTTCGACGAGCAGTACTTC	CAWTTGGFDEQYF
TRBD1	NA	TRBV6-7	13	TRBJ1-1	TGTGCCAGCAGTTACGACAGGGATGCTGAAGCTTTCTTT	CASSYDRDAEAFF
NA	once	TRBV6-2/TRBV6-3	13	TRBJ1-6	TGTGCCAGCAGTTACGGCGAGGGTTCACCCCTCCACTTT	CASSYGEGSPLHF
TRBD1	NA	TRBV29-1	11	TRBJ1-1	TGCAGCGTCGGGGGACAGACTGAAGCTTTCTTT	CSVGGQTEAFF
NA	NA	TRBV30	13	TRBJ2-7	TGTGCCTGGAGCCGGGGCAGGAGGAACGAGCAGTACTTC	CAWSRGRRNEQYF
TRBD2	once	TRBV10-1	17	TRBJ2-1	TGCGCCAGCAGTGAGTCGGAAGGACTAGCGGGAAGGGATGAGCAGTTCTTC	CASSESEGLAGRDEQFF
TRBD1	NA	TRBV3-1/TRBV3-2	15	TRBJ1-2	TGTGCCAGCAGCCCCCGGCAGGGGGCAATTCATGGCTACACCTTC	CASSPRQGAIHGYTF
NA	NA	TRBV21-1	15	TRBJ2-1	TGTGCCAGCAGCAAGAGCTGGGGGCAGAGGCGGGAGCAGTTCTTC	CASSKSWGQRREQFF
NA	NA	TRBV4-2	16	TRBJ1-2	TGTGCCAGCAGCCAAGATAGGACCGCAGGGGTCTATGGCTACACCTTC	CASSQDRTAGVYGYTF
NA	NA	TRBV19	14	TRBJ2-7	TGTGCCAGTAGTATCGCCGGAGGCTCCTACGAGCAGTACTTC	CASSIAGGSYEQYF